The 16 T cell receptor beta chains given below trace back to one sample, sequenced in a study of blood T cell repertoires in COVID-19. Some clones are missing from TCRdb's copy, which holds only in-frame ones; the method was immunoSEQ multiplex PCR. The table has 150,000 to 200,000 clones, roughly nine tenths seen once. What was sequenced was peripheral blood. These receptors were collected from an older woman with COVID-19, enrolled during active disease.

This sequence joins TRBV5-1 and TRBJ2-3; TRBD2 aligns across 7 bases. The CDR3 is made up of 15 amino acids. V trimming: 3 bases; J trimming: 1 base; junction bases outside the gene matches: 5. Germline-derived CDR1 and CDR2 are SGHRS and YFSETQ. CDR3 protein: CASSSTSVGTDTQYF. CDR3 coding DNA: TGCGCCAGCAGCTCTACTAGCGTCGGCACAGATACGCAGTATTTT. Drawing the rest from reference TRBV5-1 and TRBJ2-3, the complete variable domain is KAGVTQTPRYLIKTRGQQVTLSCSPISGHRSVSWYQQTPGQGLQFLFEYFSETQRNKGNFPGRFSGRQFSNSRSEMNVSTLELGDSALYLCASSSTSVGTDTQYFGPGTRLTVL.

The genes are TRBV12-5 and TRBJ1-1, with no clear D. The CDR3 contains 16 residues. V lost 1 base and J lost 1, with 13 bases in between. CDR1 and CDR2 from the germline V gene are LGHNT and FRNRAP. As DNA, the CDR3 is TGTGCTAGTGGTTTGGCGGTTGGGAGAAAGAACACTGAAGCTTTCTTT. Translating it yields CASGLAVGRKNTEAFF.

The CDR3 nucleotides read TGTGCCTCAAACTCGTATAGCAATCAGCCCCAGCATTTT. Translating it yields CASNSYSNQPQHF. This sequence joins TRBV19 and TRBJ1-5; D is unresolved. Trimming took 11 bases from V and 0 from J, leaving 11 bases between them. CDR1 is LNHDA, CDR2 SQIVND, per germline (reference sequence). The CDR3 length is 13 residues.

V is TRBV30 and J is TRBJ1-1; D possibly corresponds to TRBD1 (6 bases). The CDR3 loop spans 13 amino acids. The germline gives CDR1 GTSNPN, CDR2 SVGIG (reference sequence). V lost 7 bases, J lost 1 base, and 13 bases lay in between. CDR3 nucleotides: TGTGCCTTGCACGACAGGCAGAACACTGAAGCTTTCTTT. It encodes CALHDRQNTEAFF.

This clone was picked up one time. This sequence joins TRBV27 and TRBJ2-7, with 9 bases fitting TRBD1. Germline lookup yields CDR1 MNHEY and CDR2 SMNVEV (reference sequence). CDR3 length: 15 residues. V was pared by 5 bases and J by 1 base, with 6 bases of the junction left unmatched. The chain's CDR3 is CASSQTGGKSYEQYF. The CDR3 DNA follows: TGTGCCAGCAGTCAGACAGGGGGAAAATCCTACGAGCAGTACTTC.

Here the CDR3 DNA reads TGTGCCAGCTCACCGGTAGGGGCAAATAGCAATCAGCCCCAGCATTTT. It codes for CASSPVGANSNQPQHF. The chain uses TRBV18 and TRBJ1-5, with D possibly TRBD1 on 5 matching bases. The V and J ends lost 3 bases and 0 bases respectively, with 12 bases between them. Germline V gives CDR1 KGHSH, CDR2 LQKENI. The CDR3 spans 16 residues.

V is TRBV29-1 and J is TRBJ2-7; a possible D gene is TRBD2 (5 bases). Germline CDR1 reads SQVTM; CDR2 reads ANQGSEA. V lost 6 bases, J lost 1 base, and 13 bases lay in between. The CDR3 is 13 residues long. The CDR3 loop is CSVQPAASYEQYF. The CDR3 region has the DNA TGCAGCGTCCAACCAGCGGCTTCCTACGAGCAGTACTTC.

The genes are TRBV29-1 and TRBJ2-1, with 15 bases that match TRBD2. Trimming cost V 5 bases and J 4 bases; bases outside gene matches: 9. Germline lookup yields CDR1 SQVTM and CDR2 ANQGSEA. CDR3 size: 17 residues. The CDR3 coding sequence is TGCAGCGTTCGGGGGGGACTAGCGGGAGGTTCATACAATGAGCAGTTCTTC. Residues: CSVRGGLAGGSYNEQFF.

J is TRBJ1-2 and V is TRBV6-5; maybe TRBD1 (6 bases). There are 14 residues in the CDR3. Germline V lookup: CDR1 MNHEY, CDR2 SVGAGI. V gave up 5 bases and J gave up 0 bases, with 10 bases separating them. CDR3 protein: CASSSAGANYGYTF. The CDR3 DNA reads TGTGCCAGCAGTAGCGCAGGGGCTAACTATGGCTACACCTTC.

This chain joins TRBV30 and TRBJ2-7, with D perhaps TRBD1 (6 bases). This CDR3 comprises 14 residues. Germline CDR1 is GTSNPN and CDR2 is SVGIG (reference sequence). V lost 4 bases and J 3 bases, leaving 16 bases between the germline ends. CDR3: CAWMAPDRDYEQYF. CDR3 in DNA: TGTGCCTGGATGGCCCCGGACAGAGACTACGAGCAGTACTTC.

The genes are TRBV27 and TRBJ1-3, with D tentatively TRBD1 (6 bases). The germline gives CDR1 MNHEY, CDR2 SMNVEV (reference sequence). V lost 5 bases and J 2 bases, leaving 16 bases between the germline ends. CDR3 size: 16 residues. This CDR3 reads CASSRTLDSPGNTIYF. CDR3 in DNA: TGTGCCAGCAGTAGAACCTTGGACAGCCCTGGAAACACCATATATTTT.

This chain links TRBV4-2 with TRBJ1-3; TRBD1 agrees at 7 bases. From germline, CDR1 is LGHNA and CDR2 YNFKEQ. The V segment lost 4 bases and the J segment 3 bases; nucleotides outside the gene matches: 9. The CDR3 is 16 residues long. CDR3 amino acids: CASSLVGGASGNTIYF. The CDR3 DNA follows: TGTGCCAGCAGCCTTGTAGGGGGCGCGAGTGGAAACACCATATATTTT.

The CDR3, as DNA: TGTGCCAGCAGGGGACAGGCGAACCAGCCCCAGCATTTT. It specifies CASRGQANQPQHF. The chain couples TRBV2 to TRBJ1-5; the match to TRBD1 covers 8 bases. There are 13 residues in the CDR3. The V gene end was trimmed by 6 bases and the J gene end by 7 bases; junction bases not matched to a gene: 5. CDR1 SNHLY and CDR2 FYNNEI come from the germline V gene.

A few counts support this clone. This rearrangement joins TRBV6-2 or TRBV6-3 to TRBJ2-1, with TRBD2 matching over 9 bases. The CDR3 totals 16 residues. Germline CDR1 reads MNHEY; CDR2 reads SVGEGT. V dropped 0 bases and J dropped 5; count of bases not matched to a gene: 5. CDR3 amino acids: CASSYSSGTSHNEQFF. The DNA for the CDR3 is TGTGCCAGCAGTTACTCGAGTGGGACTAGCCACAATGAGCAGTTCTTC.

This clone was picked up one time. The chain recombines TRBV10-3 with TRBJ2-2; a possible D gene is TRBD2 (5 bases). Deletions cut 11 bases from V and 7 bases from J, with 17 bases between. Germline CDR1 is ENHRY and CDR2 is SYGVKD. CDR3 size: 13 residues. The CDR3, as DNA: TGTGCCTCGAGGCCCGGACGGGGCGGGGAGCTGTTTTTT. It specifies CASRPGRGGELFF.

A single count supports this clone. The V call is TRBV11-2, the J call TRBJ2-7; D is ambiguous. With 0 bases removed from V and 2 bases from J, the gap between germline ends came to 17 bases. Germline CDR1 reads SGHAT; CDR2 reads FQNNGV. CDR3 length: 17 residues. The CDR3 nucleotides read TGTGCCAGCAGCTTAGACGGCGGTGGTAGTATCACCTACGAGCAGTACTTC. Protein sequence: CASSLDGGGSITYEQYF.